These T cell receptor beta chains were read from a single sample in a study of response to subunit inactivated influenza vaccine. TCRdb analysed the RT-PCR reads with MiXCR anew, one entry per CDR3 protein. The data show under 550,000 distinct CDR3 sequences, with around 7.9% seen just once and less than 15% held by the top ten. This specimen consisted of PBMCs from blood, obtained approximately 25 months after vaccination. The source is a man between 45 and 75 years old who received an inactivated influenza vaccine. Both conserved end residues are part of each CDR3.

V	J	CDR3
TRBV7-9	TRBJ2-3	CASSPRLAASTDTQYF
TRBV4-1	TRBJ1-4	CASSHPDRDEKLFF
TRBV27	TRBJ2-1	CASSFPSGDSYNEQFF
TRBV6-1	TRBJ1-1	CASSPPDRGNTEAFF
TRBV7-2	TRBJ2-1	CASSLRPGQGNEQFF
TRBV6-1	TRBJ2-3	CASRPGLGPDTQYF
TRBV18	TRBJ2-2	CASSPFRQGLNTGELFF
TRBV20-1	TRBJ2-1	CSARDLLSGSSYNEQFF
TRBV27	TRBJ2-7	CASSPGTSAYEQYF
TRBV2	TRBJ1-5	CASSNGQGRGNQPQHF
TRBV20-1	TRBJ2-3	CSAREGALEDTQYF
TRBV7-2	TRBJ1-6	CASSLESGQGRPLHF
TRBV5-1	TRBJ2-1	CASSKTLAGAYNEQFF
TRBV7-9	TRBJ2-1	CASSLTRMFDNEQFF
TRBV28	TRBJ2-1	CASSRTGDYNEQFF
TRBV28	TRBJ2-3	CASSLPNGGPGTDTQYF
TRBV6-4	TRBJ2-5	CASSTRDGETQYF
TRBV5-1	TRBJ2-2	CASSDRTNTGELFF
TRBV20-1	TRBJ1-1	CSARPPGGTEAFF
TRBV7-2	TRBJ1-4	CASSLSGTGMYEKLFF
TRBV6-6	TRBJ2-1	CASSRPPGHEQFF
TRBV12-3/TRBV12-4	TRBJ2-1	CASSLGVGGAGDEQFF
TRBV29-1	TRBJ1-2	CSVEDLQDHGYTF
TRBV29-1	TRBJ2-3	CSVRGTSSTDTQYF
TRBV12-3/TRBV12-4	TRBJ1-2	CASSSYREYGYTF
TRBV3-1	TRBJ2-5	CASSQGSIRGETQYF
TRBV15	TRBJ2-3	CATSREGFDTQYF
TRBV29-1	TRBJ1-5	CSVEAGTGNQPQHF
TRBV3-1	TRBJ2-5	CASSQGGQQETQYF
TRBV7-9	TRBJ1-2	CASSLASLAGGGYTF
TRBV20-1	TRBJ1-5	CSAEDRGGHQPQHF
TRBV5-6	TRBJ2-7	CASSSLSEQYF
TRBV5-1	TRBJ2-3	CASSSSGPLTDTQYF
TRBV4-2	TRBJ2-1	CASSHSTSRKVEQFF
TRBV20-1	TRBJ1-1	CSARATPNTEAFF
TRBV13	TRBJ2-6	CASSTGALRGANVLTF
TRBV20-1	TRBJ2-1	CSVPRDGYNEQFF
TRBV20-1	TRBJ2-7	CSAGTSGRNYEQYF
TRBV5-1	TRBJ2-1	CASSLQGAGNNEQFF
TRBV5-1	TRBJ2-3	CASSILTDTQYF
TRBV9	TRBJ1-6	CASRGGPTNSPLHF
TRBV15	TRBJ1-5	CATANSNQPQHF
TRBV15	TRBJ2-5	CATSRDRHTRQETQYF
TRBV20-1	TRBJ2-3	CSAQRQGTDTQYF
TRBV10-3	TRBJ1-5	CAISETQGVGNQPQHF
TRBV5-5	TRBJ2-5	CASSSPGVAGGVETQYF
TRBV9	TRBJ1-5	CASSVGGESNQPQHF
TRBV6-5	TRBJ2-7	CASSYSGLAEPYEQYF
TRBV5-4	TRBJ2-7	CASSLPSNHEQYF
TRBV4-3	TRBJ2-7	CASSQGTGTGYEQYF
TRBV6-1	TRBJ1-1	CASRSSGNTEAFF
TRBV2	TRBJ2-3	CASRSRGDGGADTQYF
TRBV20-1	TRBJ2-7	CSAREETGPPYEQYF
TRBV20-1	TRBJ2-1	CSARPGTAGRNEQFF